This TCR beta chain was found in a study of OX40 agonist ivuxolimab in advanced cancers. Sequenced by immunoSEQ multiplex PCR; TCRdb stores in-frame clones only, minus some. Of about 36,000 clones in the sample, 78% are singletons; the top ten hold more than 10%. The CDR3 length is 13 residues. Germline CDR1 reads MGHRA; CDR2 reads YSYEKL. J gave up 10 bases and V 4 bases, and 6 bases lay outside the gene matches. This clone has only a few counts. The chain links TRBV4-1 to TRBJ1-4; 7 bases map to TRBD1. This receptor was taken from an adult with an advanced solid tumor such as melanoma, head and neck, liver or kidney cancer. The sequencing here drew on CD4+ or CD8+ T cells sorted from blood, taken in a trial of the OX40 agonist ivuxolimab. This CDR3 is CASSPGDRVKLFF. Written as DNA, the CDR3 is TGCGCCAGCAGCCCCGGAGACAGGGTAAAACTGTTTTTT.